The next 8 T cell receptor beta chains were all read from a single sample in a study of shared clonotypes between healthy human individuals. The protocol was immunoSEQ multiplex PCR, while the TCRdb copy is restricted to in-frame clones and leaves out a portion. The sample holds around 1.6 million clones, around 98% seen once. Specimen: naive CD4+ T cells sorted from blood. Subset given: CD45RA+ positively selected. The receptors stem from a man aged 25 to 40 in good health.

The chain couples TRBV10-1 to TRBJ2-3; 7 bases agree with TRBD2. The length of the CDR3 is 15 residues. CDR1 WNHNN and CDR2 SYGVQD come from the germline V gene (reference sequence). Trimming removed 10 bases from V and 3 bases from J; junction bases left unmatched: 13. As DNA, the CDR3 is TGCGCCACCCTCTCCCCGCGGGAGAGTACAGATACGCAGTATTTT. As protein: CATLSPRESTDTQYF.

The chain has TRBV5-1 and TRBJ2-5; D perhaps matches TRBD2 (5 bases). The CDR3 runs 16 residues. Germline V CDR1 and CDR2: SGHRS, YFSETQ. V lost 0 bases to trimming and J lost 5 bases, with 17 bases between them. The CDR3 sequence: CASSLGQRGREETQYF. The CDR3 DNA follows: TGCGCCAGCAGCTTGGGACAACGGGGAAGAGAGGAGACCCAGTACTTC.

The V gene is TRBV29-1, the J gene TRBJ1-1; TRBD1 aligns across 8 bases. The length of the CDR3 is 13 residues. The germline V gene has CDR1 SQVTM and CDR2 ANQGSEA. The junction had 9 bases not matched to a gene; V was cut back by 6 bases and J by 6 bases. CDR3 sequence (DNA): TGCAGCGTGACAACAGGGGGGTGGCCTGAAGCTTTCTTT. Its translation is CSVTTGGWPEAFF.

The J gene is TRBJ2-7, the V gene TRBV10-3, with D perhaps given as TRBD1 or TRBD2 (5 bases each). The CDR3 runs to 15 residues. CDR1 and CDR2 (germline): ENHRY, SYGVKD. The ends were cut back, 4 bases at V and 2 bases at J, with 15 bases in the middle. CDR3 residues: CAISATGAKTYEQYF. The CDR3 bases are TGTGCCATCAGTGCTACCGGGGCAAAAACCTACGAGCAGTACTTC.

The rearrangement links TRBV6-5 to TRBJ1-1; no definite D call. Germline-derived CDR1 and CDR2 are MNHEY and SVGAGI. Trimming removed 6 bases from V and 6 bases from J, with 14 bases in between. The length of the CDR3 is 13 residues. CDR3 nucleotide sequence: TGTGCCAGCAGACCGGGAAGGGCTGCTGAAGCTTTCTTT. Its protein product is CASRPGRAAEAFF.

This chain uses TRBV5-1 with TRBJ2-5; D remains ambiguous. CDR3 length equals 15 residues. Trimming pared 7 bases from V and 7 bases from J, leaving 23 bases between. Germline values: CDR1 SGHRS, CDR2 YFSETQ. The CDR3 sequence: CASSDQVPPVMTQYF. The CDR3 DNA sequence: TGCGCCAGCTCGGACCAAGTCCCCCCCGTTATGACCCAGTACTTC. The variable domain in full, completed from reference TRBV5-1 and TRBJ2-5, reads KAGVTQTPRYLIKTRGQQVTLSCSPISGHRSVSWYQQTPGQGLQFLFEYFSETQRNKGNFPGRFSGRQFSNSRSEMNVSTLELGDSALYLCASSDQVPPVMTQYFGPGTRLLVL.

The chain has TRBV6-5 and TRBJ2-7; D is undetermined. The V end lost 6 bases, the J end lost 3 bases, and 12 bases lay between the germline ends. The germline V gene has CDR1 MNHEY and CDR2 SVGAGI. The CDR3 extends over 13 amino acids. The DNA for the CDR3 is TGTGCCAGCAGGTCCGGATGGATCTACGAGCAGTACTTC. This sequence encodes CASRSGWIYEQYF.

V gene TRBV5-4 combines with J gene TRBJ2-1, with unresolved D. Germline V gene data show CDR1 as SGHNT and CDR2 as YYREEE (reference sequence). The V end was cut by 4 bases, the J end by 7 bases, with 21 bases between. The CDR3 has 16 residues. CDR3 residues: CASSPGRAGQANEQFF. The CDR3 DNA reads TGTGCCAGCAGCCCCGGTCGGGCAGGCCAGGCAAATGAGCAGTTCTTC.